This T cell receptor (beta chain) was profiled in a study of blood T cell repertoires in COVID-19. CDR1 and CDR2 from the germline V gene are SGHDN and FVKESK. This CDR3 is built from 14 residues. Trimming cost V 1 base and J 8 bases, with 14 bases left between them. Sequencing used immunoSEQ multiplex PCR; TCRdb keeps in-frame clones, though not all of them. The table records some 70,000 clones, about 82% of them present only once. The TCR comes from a woman aged 55-69 years with acute or convalescent COVID-19. Material: peripheral blood. This sequence joins TRBV14 and TRBJ1-2; tentative D call: TRBD1 (5 bases). CDR3 sequence: CASSQGRAGRGYTF. The CDR3 region has the DNA TGTGCCAGCAGCCAAGGTCGGGCAGGGAGGGGCTACACCTTC.